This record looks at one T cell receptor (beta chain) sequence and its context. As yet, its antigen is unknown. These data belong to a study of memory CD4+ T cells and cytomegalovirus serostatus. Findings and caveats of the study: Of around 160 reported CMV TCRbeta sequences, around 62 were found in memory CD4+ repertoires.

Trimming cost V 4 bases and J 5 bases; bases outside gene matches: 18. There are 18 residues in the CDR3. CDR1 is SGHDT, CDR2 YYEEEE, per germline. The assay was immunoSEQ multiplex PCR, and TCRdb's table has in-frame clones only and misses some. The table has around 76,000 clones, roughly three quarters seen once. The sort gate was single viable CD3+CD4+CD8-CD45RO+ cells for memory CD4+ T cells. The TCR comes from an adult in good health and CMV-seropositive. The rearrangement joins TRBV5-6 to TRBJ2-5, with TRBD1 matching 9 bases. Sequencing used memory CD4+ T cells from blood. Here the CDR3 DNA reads TGTGCCAGCAGCCCCCTTGGTCGGACAGGGGCCCTGGAGGAGACCCAGTACTTC. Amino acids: CASSPLGRTGALEETQYF.